This T cell receptor (beta chain) comes out of a study of T cell clonality in common variable immunodeficiency (dated by TCRdb to the mid-2010s). What the research found in general, with its limitations: Correlations between repertoire features and clinical complications were limited by patient heterogeneity within the CVID cohort. It was noted by the authors that sequencing of the repertoires of T cell subpopulations would be needed to clarify the cause of the increased clonality in CVID. Healthy controls shared more TCRbeta clones with each other than CVID subjects shared among themselves (p < 0.0001). Increased TCRbeta clonality was found in CVID subjects compared with healthy controls (t-test p = 0.018), with the increase being most characteristic of about a third of subjects. CVID TCRbeta sequences reportedly showed fewer deletions and N-nucleotide insertions and lacked highly modified clones with 13 or more V deletions. Even though DNA input was the same, control samples had an average of about 80,000 unique sequences each, compared with roughly 30,000 in CVID samples.

In its sample, this clone was seen many times. Its antigen is unknown. The CDR3 is cut off 3 residues early in the read; its end comes from the germline J gene. The germline V gene gives CDR1 as SGHTA and CDR2 as FQGNSA. The germline ends are 10 bases apart after V is trimmed by 4 bases and J by 6 bases. The CDR3 has 12 amino acids, counting the end cysteine and phenylalanine. The DNA covers only part of the CDR3, 27 bases in frame from base 1. For sequencing, equivalent amounts of genomic DNA were input from CVID and control samples. For every sample, a 60 bp segment covering the rearranged TCRbeta CDR3 region was amplified and then sequenced. The immunoSEQ assay, a bias-corrected multiplex PCR combined with high-throughput sequencing, was used to amplify TCRbeta. The authors processed their data as follows. Every unique nucleotide sequence counted as a clone and was annotated with V, D and J genes, copy number and frequency. Sequences were labeled productive if in frame, and non-productive if out of frame or containing stop codons. As previously described, clonality was computed from Shannon's entropy. The predicted amino acid sequences of productive clones were used to derive mean CDR3 Kyte-Doolittle hydropathy. Scaled V gene usage was hierarchically clustered using Manhattan distance and complete linkage with the R hclust function. Clone sharing by CDR3 amino acid sequence was assessed by resampling 12 repertoires per group over 100 rounds. Repertoires were searched for 70 published EBV-specific and around 240 published CMV-specific TCRbeta sequences. Analysis left out a couple of CVID samples that produced under 10,000 sequences, so 35 to 50 CVID repertoires remained. The source is immuneACCESS, and TCRdb retained only in-frame sequences with V and J called. Part of the clones is not carried over; for the studies checked, unresolved V genes explain less than half of this, and the remainder is unexplained. V and J calls and clone size are those listed in that table; D and trimming were worked out from the DNA. This sample includes 25,000 to 30,000 clones, and none of them was observed just once. The ten largest clones capture 3.2% of the sample.

Diagnosis of CVID followed standard criteria, namely serum IgG, IgA and/or IgM below the normal range together with specific antibody deficiency. There were about 42 subjects in the CVID group (around 15 female and approximately 30 male), ranging in age from 9 to 64 years, with a mean age of around 40. Predominantly Caucasian heritage was noted among both the CVID patients and the healthy controls. At the time of study participation, every CVID subject had been on replacement immunoglobulin therapy for one year or longer. When blood was collected, none of the CVID subjects were ill or on immunomodulatory or immunosuppressive medication. Heparinized peripheral whole blood samples of about 5 to 8.5 ml were obtained from each donor. Genomic DNA from adults with common variable immune deficiency (CVID) and from healthy adult controls was used to sequence TCRbeta CDR3 repertoires. To isolate peripheral blood mononuclear cells, diluted blood was subjected to density centrifugation over Hypaque 1077 or Ficoll-Paque. Genomic DNA was extracted from unsorted mononuclear cells by Qiagen column purification or by a centrifugation-based method.

This chain joins TRBV7-2 to TRBJ2-7; TRBD2 is a possible D gene, resting on 5 matching bases. This clonotype originated in a human donor with common variable immunodeficiency. The sample consisted of peripheral blood mononuclear cells. Partial CDR3 DNA: TGTGCCAGCAGCTACCCTCGGGGCGAG. Protein translation: CASSYPRGE. The entire CDR3 protein reads CASSYPRGEQYF.